The clone carrying this TCR beta chain has just one count. Its antigen remains unknown. TCRdb's table, derived via immunoSEQ multiplex PCR, lists solely in-frame clones and lacks some. Of more than 95,000 clones listed, more than 75% are singletons. This entry belongs to a study of T cell responses to AZD1222 COVID-19 vaccine. For the study at large: Second-dose schedules of about 4 or about 12 weeks were combined. Study-level findings and limits: Of spike-specific TCRs, nearly half reportedly target regions left unmutated in variants.

V dropped 3 bases and J dropped 7; count of bases not matched to a gene: 7. The CDR3 is 14 residues long. The germline V gene has CDR1 SGHTA and CDR2 FQGTGA. The specimen comprised peripheral blood, sampled on day 0 of AZD1222 vaccination. V is TRBV7-3 and J is TRBJ2-7; 9 bases line up with TRBD1. This sequence was found in an adult in good health. The CDR3 sequence is CASSLGQGMGEQYF. In DNA, the CDR3 is TGTGCCAGCAGCTTGGGACAGGGCATGGGGGAGCAGTACTTC.